The 15 T cell receptor beta chains listed next were all sequenced from one sample in a study of cytomegalovirus exposure and HLA in healthy donors. This PCR relied on a set of 60 Vbeta primers and 13 Jbeta primers. TCRdb's table, derived via immunoSEQ multiplex PCR, lists solely in-frame clones and lacks some. The sample yields roughly 190,000 clones, about 80% seen once. Specimen: PBMCs. These receptors were obtained from a woman aged 45-65 years in good health and CMV-seronegative.

The V and J genes are TRBV28 and TRBJ1-5; D perhaps matches TRBD1 (6 bases). V was cut by 6 bases and J by 3 bases, with 12 bases left in between. Germline V gene sequence: CDR1 MDHEN, CDR2 SYDVKM. The CDR3 runs to 14 residues. CDR3 region: CASRSQGHNQPQHF. The CDR3 bases are TGTGCCAGCAGGTCTCAGGGGCACAATCAGCCCCAGCATTTT.

The chain uses TRBV15 and TRBJ1-1; D is perhaps TRBD1 (5 bases). This CDR3 spans 13 amino acids. Germline V lookup: CDR1 LNHNV, CDR2 YYDKDF (reference sequence). V shed 3 bases and J shed 4 bases, with 9 bases lying between them. CDR3 residues: CATSRGGSTEAFF. The CDR3 DNA reads as TGTGCCACCAGCAGGGGGGGTAGCACTGAAGCTTTCTTT.

This clone showed up just a few times. The chain recombines TRBV2 with TRBJ1-2; the match to TRBD1 covers 7 bases. The germline V gene encodes CDR1 SNHLY and CDR2 FYNNEI. V lost 6 bases, J lost 4 bases, and 11 bases stayed unmatched. The CDR3 loop spans 15 amino acids. The CDR3 here is CASSFKTGSFYGYTF. The CDR3 coding sequence is TGTGCCAGCAGCTTTAAGACAGGGAGCTTCTATGGCTACACCTTC.

This clone turned up a few times. The chain recombines TRBV19 with TRBJ1-2, with 9 bases fitting TRBD1. This CDR3 has 13 residues. The germline V gene encodes CDR1 LNHDA and CDR2 SQIVND (reference sequence). Losses at the gene ends were 6 bases for V and 4 bases for J; bases not matched to a gene: 3. The CDR3 sequence is CASRGTGSYGYTF. Written as DNA, the CDR3 is TGTGCCAGTAGGGGGACAGGGTCCTATGGCTACACCTTC.

J is TRBJ2-5 and V is TRBV28; 12 bases are shared with TRBD2. The V gene's germline CDR1 is MDHEN and CDR2 SYDVKM. This CDR3 spans 19 amino acids. V was clipped by 7 bases and J by 4 bases; unmatched bases: 19. CDR3 DNA sequence: TGTGCCAGCAAAAGGAGACTAGCGGGGGCCACGAACACGGGAGAGACCCAGTACTTC. It translates to CASKRRLAGATNTGETQYF.

Regarding this clone: Other DNA sequences from this sample encode an identical CDR3 as well. The V gene is TRBV19, the J gene TRBJ1-2; 9 bases are shared with TRBD1. CDR1 is LNHDA, CDR2 SQIVND, per germline (reference sequence). CDR3 length: 12 residues. V shed 3 bases and J 8 bases; nucleotides not matched to a gene: 1. This chain's CDR3 is CASSIGTGGYTF. The CDR3, as DNA: TGTGCCAGTAGTATCGGGACAGGGGGCTACACCTTC. The variable domain in full, with the rest retrieved from reference TRBV19 and TRBJ1-2, is DGGITQSPKYLFRKEGQNVTLSCEQNLNHDAMYWYRQDPGQGLRLIYYSQIVNDFQKGDIAEGYSVSREKKESFPLTVTSAQKNPTAFYLCASSIGTGGYTFGSGTRLTVV.

The DNA for the CDR3 is TGTGCCAGCAGATCACAGGTCGGGGAGCTGTTTTTT. This sequence encodes CASRSQVGELFF. V usage is TRBV6-1 and J usage is TRBJ2-2, with D possibly being TRBD1 (5 bases). V dropped 6 bases and J dropped 7 bases, with 9 bases sitting between them. The CDR3 runs to 12 residues. Germline lookup yields CDR1 MNHNS and CDR2 SASEGT.

This chain joins TRBV5-4 and TRBJ2-7; 11 bases are a match to TRBD1. Trimming took 4 bases from V and 3 from J; bases not matched to a gene: 3. Germline CDR1 and CDR2: SGHNT and YYREEE (reference sequence). This CDR3 has 14 amino acids. CDR3 in amino acids: CASSGQGARYEQYF. The CDR3 nucleotides are TGTGCCAGCAGCGGACAGGGGGCGCGCTACGAGCAGTACTTC.

This chain uses TRBV5-4 with TRBJ2-2, with D tentatively TRBD2 (5 bases). Trimming took 0 bases from V and 6 from J, leaving 15 bases between them. The CDR3 contains 16 residues. In germline, CDR1 is SGHNT, CDR2 YYREEE (reference sequence). Here the CDR3 reads CASSLGGSAGPGELFF. CDR3 in DNA: TGTGCCAGCAGCTTGGGGGGTAGCGCAGGCCCCGGGGAGCTGTTTTTT.

The gene calls are TRBV9 and TRBJ2-7, with a tentative D call TRBD1 (6 bases). Trimming cost V 0 bases and J 3 bases, with 19 bases left between them. The germline gives CDR1 SGDLS, CDR2 YYNGEE. The CDR3 runs 17 residues. CDR3 loop: CASSVDARGVGGYEQYF. The DNA of the CDR3 is TGTGCCAGCAGCGTAGACGCCCGGGGTGTAGGGGGCTACGAGCAGTACTTC.

This clone showed up just once. The chain has TRBV28 and TRBJ2-4, with 10 bases matching TRBD1. CDR1 is MDHEN and CDR2 is SYDVKM in the germline V gene. V trimming: 5 bases; J trimming: 4 bases; junction bases outside the gene matches: 5. CDR3 length: 15 amino acids. The CDR3 sequence: CASSLGQGVKNIQYF. CDR3 in DNA: TGTGCCAGCAGTCTAGGACAGGGGGTGAAAAACATTCAGTACTTC.

This chain connects TRBV4-2 to TRBJ2-7, with 10 bases identical to TRBD1. This CDR3 contains 16 residues. Germline V lookup: CDR1 LGHNA, CDR2 YNFKEQ. After removal of 4 bases from V and 2 bases from J, the junction contained 8 bases not matched to a gene. Here the CDR3 reads CASSRDRDRGPYEQYF. Here the CDR3 DNA reads TGTGCCAGCAGCCGCGACCGGGACAGGGGTCCCTACGAGCAGTACTTC.

This clone was recorded a few times. This rearrangement joins TRBV5-1 to TRBJ2-7; possibly TRBD1 for D (6 bases). Germline CDR1 and CDR2: SGHRS and YFSETQ. Trimming pared 4 bases from V and 4 bases from J, leaving 12 bases between. There are 13 residues in the CDR3. CDR3 loop: CASSVGTTYEQYF. The CDR3 DNA sequence: TGCGCCAGCAGCGTCGGGACAACTTACGAGCAGTACTTC. The complete variable domain, with remaining parts taken from reference TRBV5-1 and TRBJ2-7, reads KAGVTQTPRYLIKTRGQQVTLSCSPISGHRSVSWYQQTPGQGLQFLFEYFSETQRNKGNFPGRFSGRQFSNSRSEMNVSTLELGDSALYLCASSVGTTYEQYFGPGTRLTVT.

The chain couples TRBV6-1 to TRBJ1-6, with D maybe TRBD1 (6 bases). CDR3 length equals 13 residues. Germline CDR1 is MNHNS and CDR2 is SASEGT. The V and J ends lost 0 bases and 18 bases respectively, with 15 bases between them. The CDR3 DNA follows: TGTGCCAGCAGTGAAGCCGTCCACAGGGTCCCCCACTTT. It is translated as CASSEAVHRVPHF.

The gene calls are TRBV5-1 and TRBJ2-7, with 10 bases fitting TRBD1. Germline loops: CDR1 SGHRS, CDR2 YFSETQ. The CDR3 is made up of 16 amino acids. V trimming: 2 bases; J trimming: 5 bases; junction bases outside the gene matches: 10. CDR3 sequence (DNA): TGCGCCAGCAGCTTATCGGGGACAGGGGCGAAAAACGAGCAGTACTTC. Protein sequence: CASSLSGTGAKNEQYF.